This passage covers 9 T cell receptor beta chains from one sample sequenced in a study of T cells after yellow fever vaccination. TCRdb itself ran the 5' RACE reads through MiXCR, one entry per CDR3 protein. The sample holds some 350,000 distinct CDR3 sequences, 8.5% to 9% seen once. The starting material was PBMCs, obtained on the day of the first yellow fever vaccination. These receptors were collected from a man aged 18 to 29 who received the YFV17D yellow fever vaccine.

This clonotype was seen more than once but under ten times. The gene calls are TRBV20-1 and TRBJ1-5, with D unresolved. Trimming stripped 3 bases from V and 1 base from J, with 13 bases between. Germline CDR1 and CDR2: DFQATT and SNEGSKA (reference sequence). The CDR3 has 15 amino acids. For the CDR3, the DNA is TGCAGTGCTAGCCTCTCGAGCTTAAGCAATCAGCCCCAGCATTTT. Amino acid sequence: CSASLSSLSNQPQHF.

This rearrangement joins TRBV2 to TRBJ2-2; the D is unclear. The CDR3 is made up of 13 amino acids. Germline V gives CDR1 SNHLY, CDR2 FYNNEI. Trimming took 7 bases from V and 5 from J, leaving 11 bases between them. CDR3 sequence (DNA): TGTGCCAGCACCTCTGGACCTACCGGGGAGCTGTTTTTT. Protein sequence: CASTSGPTGELFF.

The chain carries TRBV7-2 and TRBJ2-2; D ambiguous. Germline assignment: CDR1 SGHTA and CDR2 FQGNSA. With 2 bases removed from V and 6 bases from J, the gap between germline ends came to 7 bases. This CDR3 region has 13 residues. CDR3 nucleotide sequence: TGTGCCAGCAGCTTAAGTGGGCCCGGGGAGCTGTTTTTT. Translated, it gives CASSLSGPGELFF.

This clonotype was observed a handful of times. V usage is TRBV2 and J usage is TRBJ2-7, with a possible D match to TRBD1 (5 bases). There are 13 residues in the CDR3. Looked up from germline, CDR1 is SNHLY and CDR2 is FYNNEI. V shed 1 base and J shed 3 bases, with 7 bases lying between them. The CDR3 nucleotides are TGTGCCAGCAGTGAAGAGGGGATCTACGAGCAGTACGTC. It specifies CASSEEGIYEQYV.

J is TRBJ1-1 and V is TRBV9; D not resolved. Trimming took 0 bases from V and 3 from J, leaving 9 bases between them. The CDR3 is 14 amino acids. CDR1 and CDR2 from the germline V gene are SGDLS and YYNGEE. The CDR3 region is CASSVEAVDTEAFF. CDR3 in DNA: TGTGCCAGCAGCGTAGAAGCGGTCGACACTGAAGCTTTCTTT.

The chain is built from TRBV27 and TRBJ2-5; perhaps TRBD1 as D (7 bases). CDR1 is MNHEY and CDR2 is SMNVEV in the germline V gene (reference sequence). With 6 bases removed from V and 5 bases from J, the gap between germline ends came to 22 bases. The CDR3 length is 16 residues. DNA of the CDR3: TGTGCCAGCAGCCGCGGGTGGCAGGGGGGTATCGAGACCCAGTACTTC. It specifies CASSRGWQGGIETQYF.

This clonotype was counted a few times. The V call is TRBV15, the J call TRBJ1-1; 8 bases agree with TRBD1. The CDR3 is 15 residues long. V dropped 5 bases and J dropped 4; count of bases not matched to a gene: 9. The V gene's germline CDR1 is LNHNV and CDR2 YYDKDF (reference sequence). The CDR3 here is CATSSRGQGVTEAFF. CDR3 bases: TGTGCCACCAGCTCCAGGGGGCAGGGCGTCACTGAAGCTTTCTTT.

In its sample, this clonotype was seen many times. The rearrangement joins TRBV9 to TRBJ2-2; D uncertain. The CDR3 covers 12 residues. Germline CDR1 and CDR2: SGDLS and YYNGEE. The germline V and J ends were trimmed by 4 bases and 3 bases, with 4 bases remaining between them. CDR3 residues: CASSRYTGELFF. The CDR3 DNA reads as TGTGCCAGCAGCAGGTACACCGGGGAGCTGTTTTTT.

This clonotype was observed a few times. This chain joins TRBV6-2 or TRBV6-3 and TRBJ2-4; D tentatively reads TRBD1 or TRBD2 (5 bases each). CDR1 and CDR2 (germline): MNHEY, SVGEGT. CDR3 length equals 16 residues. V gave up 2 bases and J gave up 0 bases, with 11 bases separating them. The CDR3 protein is CASSYGTYGAKNIQYF. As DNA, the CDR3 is TGTGCCAGCAGTTACGGGACGTACGGAGCCAAAAACATTCAGTACTTC.